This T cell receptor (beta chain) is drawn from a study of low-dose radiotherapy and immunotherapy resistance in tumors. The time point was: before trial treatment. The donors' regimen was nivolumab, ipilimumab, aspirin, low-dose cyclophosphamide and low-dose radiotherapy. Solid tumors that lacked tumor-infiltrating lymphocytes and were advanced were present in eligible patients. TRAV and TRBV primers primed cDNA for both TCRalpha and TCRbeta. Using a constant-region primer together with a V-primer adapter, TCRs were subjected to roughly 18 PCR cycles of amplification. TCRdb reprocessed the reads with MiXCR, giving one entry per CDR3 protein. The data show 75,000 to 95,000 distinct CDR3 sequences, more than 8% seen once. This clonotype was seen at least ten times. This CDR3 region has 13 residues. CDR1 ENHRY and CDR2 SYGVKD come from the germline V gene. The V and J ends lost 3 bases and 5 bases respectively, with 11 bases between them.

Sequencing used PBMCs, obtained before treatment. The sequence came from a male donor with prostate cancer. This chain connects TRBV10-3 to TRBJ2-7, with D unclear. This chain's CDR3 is CAISESQVHEQYF. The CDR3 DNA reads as TGTGCCATCAGTGAAAGTCAGGTACACGAGCAGTACTTC.